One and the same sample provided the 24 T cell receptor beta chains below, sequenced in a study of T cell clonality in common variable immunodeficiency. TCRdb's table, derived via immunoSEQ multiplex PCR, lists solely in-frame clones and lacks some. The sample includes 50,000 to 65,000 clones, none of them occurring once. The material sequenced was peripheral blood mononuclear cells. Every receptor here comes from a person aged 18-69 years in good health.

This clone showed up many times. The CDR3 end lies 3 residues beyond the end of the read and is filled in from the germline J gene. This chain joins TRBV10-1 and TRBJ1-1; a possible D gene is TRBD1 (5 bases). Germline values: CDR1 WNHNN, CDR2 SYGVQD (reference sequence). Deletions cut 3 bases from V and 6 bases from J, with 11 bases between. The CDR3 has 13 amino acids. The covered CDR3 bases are TGCGCCAGCAGTGATGGGGGGATCGCTGAA. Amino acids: CASSDGGIAE. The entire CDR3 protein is CASSDGGIAEAFF.

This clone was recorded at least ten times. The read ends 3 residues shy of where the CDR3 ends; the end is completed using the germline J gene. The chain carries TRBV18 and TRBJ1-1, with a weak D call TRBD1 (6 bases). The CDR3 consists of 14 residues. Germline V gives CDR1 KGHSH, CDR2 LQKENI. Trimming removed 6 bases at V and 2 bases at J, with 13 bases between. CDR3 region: CASSPGQSNTEAFF. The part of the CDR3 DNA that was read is TGTGCCAGCTCTCCCGGACAGAGTAACACTGAA.

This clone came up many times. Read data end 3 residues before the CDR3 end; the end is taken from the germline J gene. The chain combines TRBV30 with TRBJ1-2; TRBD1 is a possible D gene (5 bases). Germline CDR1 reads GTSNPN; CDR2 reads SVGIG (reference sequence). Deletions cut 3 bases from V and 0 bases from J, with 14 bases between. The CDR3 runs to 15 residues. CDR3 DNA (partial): TGTGCCTGGAGGGGGCCCTATCGAGCTAACTATGGC. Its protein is CAWRGPYRANYG. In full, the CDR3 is CAWRGPYRANYGYTF.

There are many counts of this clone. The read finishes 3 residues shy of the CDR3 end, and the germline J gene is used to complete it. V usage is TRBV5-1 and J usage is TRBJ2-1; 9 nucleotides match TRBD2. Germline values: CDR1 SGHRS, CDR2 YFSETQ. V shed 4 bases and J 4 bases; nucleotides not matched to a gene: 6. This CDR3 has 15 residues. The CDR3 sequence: CASSPAGGYYNEQFF. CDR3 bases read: TGCGCCAGCAGCCCAGCGGGAGGATATTACAATGAG. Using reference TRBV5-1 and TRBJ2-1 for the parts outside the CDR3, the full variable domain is KAGVTQTPRYLIKTRGQQVTLSCSPISGHRSVSWYQQTPGQGLQFLFEYFSETQRNKGNFPGRFSGRQFSNSRSEMNVSTLELGDSALYLCASSPAGGYYNEQFFGPGTRLTVL.

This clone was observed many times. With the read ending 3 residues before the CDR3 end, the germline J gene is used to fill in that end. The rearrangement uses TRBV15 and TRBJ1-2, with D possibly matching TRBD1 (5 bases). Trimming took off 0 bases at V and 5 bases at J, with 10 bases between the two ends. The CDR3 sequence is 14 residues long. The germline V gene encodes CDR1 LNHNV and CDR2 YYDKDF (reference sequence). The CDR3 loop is CATSREAGGYGYTF. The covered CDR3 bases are TGTGCCACCAGCAGAGAAGCCGGGGGTTATGGC.

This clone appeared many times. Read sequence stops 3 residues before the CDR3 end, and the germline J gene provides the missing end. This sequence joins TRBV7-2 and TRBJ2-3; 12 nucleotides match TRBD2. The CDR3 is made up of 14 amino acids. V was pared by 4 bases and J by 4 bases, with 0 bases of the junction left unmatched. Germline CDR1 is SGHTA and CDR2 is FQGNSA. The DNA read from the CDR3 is TGTGCCAGCAGCTCTAGCGGGAGGGCAGATACG. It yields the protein CASSSSGRADT. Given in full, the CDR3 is CASSSSGRADTQYF.

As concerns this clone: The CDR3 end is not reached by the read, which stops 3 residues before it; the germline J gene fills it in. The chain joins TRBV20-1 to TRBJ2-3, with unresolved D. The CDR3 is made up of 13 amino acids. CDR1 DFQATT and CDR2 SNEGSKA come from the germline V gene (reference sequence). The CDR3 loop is CSARGLYQETQYF. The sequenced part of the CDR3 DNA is TGCAGTGCTAGAGGACTGTACCAAGAGACG.

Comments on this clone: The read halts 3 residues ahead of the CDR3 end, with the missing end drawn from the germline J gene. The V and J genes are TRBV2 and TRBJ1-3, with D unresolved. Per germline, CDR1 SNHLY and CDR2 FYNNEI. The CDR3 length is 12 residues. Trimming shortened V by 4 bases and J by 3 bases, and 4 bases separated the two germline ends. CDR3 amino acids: CASSAVGNTIYF. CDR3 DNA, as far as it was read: TGTGCCAGCAGTGCGGTTGGAAACACC.

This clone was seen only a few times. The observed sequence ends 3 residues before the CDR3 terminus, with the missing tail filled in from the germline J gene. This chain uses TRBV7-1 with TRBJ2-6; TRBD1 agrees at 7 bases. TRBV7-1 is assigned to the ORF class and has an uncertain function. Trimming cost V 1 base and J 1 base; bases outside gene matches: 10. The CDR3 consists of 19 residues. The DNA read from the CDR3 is TGTGCCAGCAGCTCAGGCAGACAGGGCTCTTTATCTGGGGCCAACGTC. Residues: CASSSGRQGSLSGANV. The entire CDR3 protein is CASSSGRQGSLSGANVLTF.

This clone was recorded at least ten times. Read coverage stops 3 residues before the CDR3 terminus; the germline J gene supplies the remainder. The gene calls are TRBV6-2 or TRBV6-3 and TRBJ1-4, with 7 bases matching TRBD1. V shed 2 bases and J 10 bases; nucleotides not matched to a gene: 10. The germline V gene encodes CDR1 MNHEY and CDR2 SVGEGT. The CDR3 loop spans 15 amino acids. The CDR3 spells CASSYRPGQRRKLFF. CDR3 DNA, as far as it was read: TGTGCCAGCAGTTACCGACCGGGACAGCGTCGAAAA.

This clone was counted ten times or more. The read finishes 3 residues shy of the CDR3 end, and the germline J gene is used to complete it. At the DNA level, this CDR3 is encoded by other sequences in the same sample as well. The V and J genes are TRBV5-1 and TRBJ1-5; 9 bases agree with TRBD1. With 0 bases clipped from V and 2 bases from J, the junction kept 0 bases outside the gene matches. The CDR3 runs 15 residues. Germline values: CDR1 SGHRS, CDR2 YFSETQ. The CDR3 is CASSLGTGGNQPQHF. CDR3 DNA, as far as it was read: TGCGCCAGCAGCTTGGGGACAGGGGGCAATCAGCCC.

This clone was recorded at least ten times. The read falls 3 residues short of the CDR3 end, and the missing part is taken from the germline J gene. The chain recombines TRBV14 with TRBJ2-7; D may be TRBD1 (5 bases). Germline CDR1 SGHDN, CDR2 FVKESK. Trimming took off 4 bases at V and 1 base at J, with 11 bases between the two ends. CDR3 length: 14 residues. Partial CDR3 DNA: TGTGCCAGCAGCCGCGTGACAGCGTCCTACGAG. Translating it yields CASSRVTASYE. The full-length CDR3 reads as CASSRVTASYEQYF.

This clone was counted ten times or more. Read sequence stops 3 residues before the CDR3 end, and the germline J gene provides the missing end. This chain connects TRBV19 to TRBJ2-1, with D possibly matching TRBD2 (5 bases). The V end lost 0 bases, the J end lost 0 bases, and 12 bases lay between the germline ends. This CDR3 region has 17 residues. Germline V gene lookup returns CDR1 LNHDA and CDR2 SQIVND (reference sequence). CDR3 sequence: CASSIEERLSSYNEQFF. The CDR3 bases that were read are TGTGCCAGTAGTATAGAGGAGCGGCTCTCCTCCTACAATGAG.

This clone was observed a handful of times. The CDR3 loop reads CASSVQGTGYGQYF. CDR3 bases read: TGTGCCAGTAGTGTCCAGGGGACGGGATATGGT. The genes are TRBV19 and TRBJ2-4, with TRBD1 as a possible D gene (6 bases). From the germline J gene comes the end of the CDR3, since the read stops 3 residues before it. Germline CDR1 reads LNHDA; CDR2 reads SQIVND (reference sequence). CDR3 length: 14 residues.

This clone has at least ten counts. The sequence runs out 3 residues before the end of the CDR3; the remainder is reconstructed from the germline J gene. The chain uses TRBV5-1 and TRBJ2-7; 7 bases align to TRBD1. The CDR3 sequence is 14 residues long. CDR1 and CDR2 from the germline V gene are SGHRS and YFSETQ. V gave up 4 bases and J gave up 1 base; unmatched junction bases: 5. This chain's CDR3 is CASSPDRVSYEQYF. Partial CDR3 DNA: TGCGCCAGCAGCCCCGACAGGGTTTCCTACGAG.

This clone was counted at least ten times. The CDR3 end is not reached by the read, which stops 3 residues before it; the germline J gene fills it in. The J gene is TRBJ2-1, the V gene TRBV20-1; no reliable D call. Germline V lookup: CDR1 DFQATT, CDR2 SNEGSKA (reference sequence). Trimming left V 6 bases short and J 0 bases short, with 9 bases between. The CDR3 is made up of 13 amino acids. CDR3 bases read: TGCAGTGCCGCCCCGGGCTCCTACAATGAG. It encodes CSAAPGSYNE. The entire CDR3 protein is CSAAPGSYNEQFF.

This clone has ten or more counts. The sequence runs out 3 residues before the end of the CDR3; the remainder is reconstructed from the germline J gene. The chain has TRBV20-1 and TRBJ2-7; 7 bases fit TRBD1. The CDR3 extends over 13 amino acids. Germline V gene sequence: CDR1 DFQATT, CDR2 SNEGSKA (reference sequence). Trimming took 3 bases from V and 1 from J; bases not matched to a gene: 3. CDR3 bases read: TGCAGTGCTAGCCGACAGGGATCCTACGAG. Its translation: CSASRQGSYE. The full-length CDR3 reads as CSASRQGSYEQYF.

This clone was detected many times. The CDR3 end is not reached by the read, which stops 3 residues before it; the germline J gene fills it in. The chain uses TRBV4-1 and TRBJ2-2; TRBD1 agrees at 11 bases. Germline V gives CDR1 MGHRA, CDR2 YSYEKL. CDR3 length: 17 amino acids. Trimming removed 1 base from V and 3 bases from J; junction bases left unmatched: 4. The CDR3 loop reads CASSQGKGQGDTGELFF. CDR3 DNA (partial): TGCGCCAGCAGCCAAGGCAAGGGACAGGGGGACACCGGGGAG.

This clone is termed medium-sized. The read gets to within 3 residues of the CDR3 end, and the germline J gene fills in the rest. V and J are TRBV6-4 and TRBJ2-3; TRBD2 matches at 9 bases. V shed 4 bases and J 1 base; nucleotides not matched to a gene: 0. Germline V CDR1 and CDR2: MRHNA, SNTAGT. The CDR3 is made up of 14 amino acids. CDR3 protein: CASSGTSGTDTQYF. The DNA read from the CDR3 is TGTGCCAGCAGTGGGACTAGCGGCACAGATACG.

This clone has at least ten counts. The CDR3 DNA, read in part, is TGCGCCAGCCGTTACAGGGAGGTGTACACTGAA. Its protein is CASRYREVYTE. The full-length CDR3 reads as CASRYREVYTEAFF. V and J are TRBV5-1 and TRBJ1-1, with a tentative D call TRBD1 (6 bases). The missing CDR3 end, 3 residues past where the read stops, is filled in from the germline J gene. The CDR3 has 14 residues. Trimming left V 7 bases short and J 3 bases short, with 16 bases between. Germline-derived CDR1 and CDR2 are SGHRS and YFSETQ.

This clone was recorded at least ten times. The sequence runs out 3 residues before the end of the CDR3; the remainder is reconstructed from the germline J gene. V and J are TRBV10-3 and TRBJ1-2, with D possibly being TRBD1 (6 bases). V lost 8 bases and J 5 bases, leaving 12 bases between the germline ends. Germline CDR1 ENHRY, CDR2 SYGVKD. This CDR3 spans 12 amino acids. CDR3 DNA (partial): TGTGCCATCGGGGGGGGCCGGTATGGC. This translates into CAIGGGRYG. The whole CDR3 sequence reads CAIGGGRYGYTF.

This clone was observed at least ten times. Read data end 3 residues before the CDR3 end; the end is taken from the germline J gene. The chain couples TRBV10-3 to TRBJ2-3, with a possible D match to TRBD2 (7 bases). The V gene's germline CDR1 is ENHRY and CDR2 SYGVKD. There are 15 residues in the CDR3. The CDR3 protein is CAISESGGRVQPQYF. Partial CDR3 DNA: TGTGCCATCAGTGAGTCCGGGGGGCGGGTTCAGCCG.

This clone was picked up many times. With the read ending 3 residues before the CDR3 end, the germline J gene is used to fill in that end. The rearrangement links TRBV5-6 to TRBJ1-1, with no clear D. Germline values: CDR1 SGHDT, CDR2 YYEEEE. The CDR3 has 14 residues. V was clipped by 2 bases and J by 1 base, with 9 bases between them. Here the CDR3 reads CASSFDTENTEAFF. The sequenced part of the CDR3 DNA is TGTGCCAGCAGCTTCGACACAGAGAACACTGAA.

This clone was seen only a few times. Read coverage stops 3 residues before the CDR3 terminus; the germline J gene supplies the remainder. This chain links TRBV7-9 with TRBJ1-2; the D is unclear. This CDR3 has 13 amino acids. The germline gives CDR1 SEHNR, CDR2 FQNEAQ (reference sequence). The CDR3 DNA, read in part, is TGTGCCAGCAGCTTAACCGACACAGATACC. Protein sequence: CASSLTDTDT. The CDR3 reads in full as CASSLTDTDTYTF.